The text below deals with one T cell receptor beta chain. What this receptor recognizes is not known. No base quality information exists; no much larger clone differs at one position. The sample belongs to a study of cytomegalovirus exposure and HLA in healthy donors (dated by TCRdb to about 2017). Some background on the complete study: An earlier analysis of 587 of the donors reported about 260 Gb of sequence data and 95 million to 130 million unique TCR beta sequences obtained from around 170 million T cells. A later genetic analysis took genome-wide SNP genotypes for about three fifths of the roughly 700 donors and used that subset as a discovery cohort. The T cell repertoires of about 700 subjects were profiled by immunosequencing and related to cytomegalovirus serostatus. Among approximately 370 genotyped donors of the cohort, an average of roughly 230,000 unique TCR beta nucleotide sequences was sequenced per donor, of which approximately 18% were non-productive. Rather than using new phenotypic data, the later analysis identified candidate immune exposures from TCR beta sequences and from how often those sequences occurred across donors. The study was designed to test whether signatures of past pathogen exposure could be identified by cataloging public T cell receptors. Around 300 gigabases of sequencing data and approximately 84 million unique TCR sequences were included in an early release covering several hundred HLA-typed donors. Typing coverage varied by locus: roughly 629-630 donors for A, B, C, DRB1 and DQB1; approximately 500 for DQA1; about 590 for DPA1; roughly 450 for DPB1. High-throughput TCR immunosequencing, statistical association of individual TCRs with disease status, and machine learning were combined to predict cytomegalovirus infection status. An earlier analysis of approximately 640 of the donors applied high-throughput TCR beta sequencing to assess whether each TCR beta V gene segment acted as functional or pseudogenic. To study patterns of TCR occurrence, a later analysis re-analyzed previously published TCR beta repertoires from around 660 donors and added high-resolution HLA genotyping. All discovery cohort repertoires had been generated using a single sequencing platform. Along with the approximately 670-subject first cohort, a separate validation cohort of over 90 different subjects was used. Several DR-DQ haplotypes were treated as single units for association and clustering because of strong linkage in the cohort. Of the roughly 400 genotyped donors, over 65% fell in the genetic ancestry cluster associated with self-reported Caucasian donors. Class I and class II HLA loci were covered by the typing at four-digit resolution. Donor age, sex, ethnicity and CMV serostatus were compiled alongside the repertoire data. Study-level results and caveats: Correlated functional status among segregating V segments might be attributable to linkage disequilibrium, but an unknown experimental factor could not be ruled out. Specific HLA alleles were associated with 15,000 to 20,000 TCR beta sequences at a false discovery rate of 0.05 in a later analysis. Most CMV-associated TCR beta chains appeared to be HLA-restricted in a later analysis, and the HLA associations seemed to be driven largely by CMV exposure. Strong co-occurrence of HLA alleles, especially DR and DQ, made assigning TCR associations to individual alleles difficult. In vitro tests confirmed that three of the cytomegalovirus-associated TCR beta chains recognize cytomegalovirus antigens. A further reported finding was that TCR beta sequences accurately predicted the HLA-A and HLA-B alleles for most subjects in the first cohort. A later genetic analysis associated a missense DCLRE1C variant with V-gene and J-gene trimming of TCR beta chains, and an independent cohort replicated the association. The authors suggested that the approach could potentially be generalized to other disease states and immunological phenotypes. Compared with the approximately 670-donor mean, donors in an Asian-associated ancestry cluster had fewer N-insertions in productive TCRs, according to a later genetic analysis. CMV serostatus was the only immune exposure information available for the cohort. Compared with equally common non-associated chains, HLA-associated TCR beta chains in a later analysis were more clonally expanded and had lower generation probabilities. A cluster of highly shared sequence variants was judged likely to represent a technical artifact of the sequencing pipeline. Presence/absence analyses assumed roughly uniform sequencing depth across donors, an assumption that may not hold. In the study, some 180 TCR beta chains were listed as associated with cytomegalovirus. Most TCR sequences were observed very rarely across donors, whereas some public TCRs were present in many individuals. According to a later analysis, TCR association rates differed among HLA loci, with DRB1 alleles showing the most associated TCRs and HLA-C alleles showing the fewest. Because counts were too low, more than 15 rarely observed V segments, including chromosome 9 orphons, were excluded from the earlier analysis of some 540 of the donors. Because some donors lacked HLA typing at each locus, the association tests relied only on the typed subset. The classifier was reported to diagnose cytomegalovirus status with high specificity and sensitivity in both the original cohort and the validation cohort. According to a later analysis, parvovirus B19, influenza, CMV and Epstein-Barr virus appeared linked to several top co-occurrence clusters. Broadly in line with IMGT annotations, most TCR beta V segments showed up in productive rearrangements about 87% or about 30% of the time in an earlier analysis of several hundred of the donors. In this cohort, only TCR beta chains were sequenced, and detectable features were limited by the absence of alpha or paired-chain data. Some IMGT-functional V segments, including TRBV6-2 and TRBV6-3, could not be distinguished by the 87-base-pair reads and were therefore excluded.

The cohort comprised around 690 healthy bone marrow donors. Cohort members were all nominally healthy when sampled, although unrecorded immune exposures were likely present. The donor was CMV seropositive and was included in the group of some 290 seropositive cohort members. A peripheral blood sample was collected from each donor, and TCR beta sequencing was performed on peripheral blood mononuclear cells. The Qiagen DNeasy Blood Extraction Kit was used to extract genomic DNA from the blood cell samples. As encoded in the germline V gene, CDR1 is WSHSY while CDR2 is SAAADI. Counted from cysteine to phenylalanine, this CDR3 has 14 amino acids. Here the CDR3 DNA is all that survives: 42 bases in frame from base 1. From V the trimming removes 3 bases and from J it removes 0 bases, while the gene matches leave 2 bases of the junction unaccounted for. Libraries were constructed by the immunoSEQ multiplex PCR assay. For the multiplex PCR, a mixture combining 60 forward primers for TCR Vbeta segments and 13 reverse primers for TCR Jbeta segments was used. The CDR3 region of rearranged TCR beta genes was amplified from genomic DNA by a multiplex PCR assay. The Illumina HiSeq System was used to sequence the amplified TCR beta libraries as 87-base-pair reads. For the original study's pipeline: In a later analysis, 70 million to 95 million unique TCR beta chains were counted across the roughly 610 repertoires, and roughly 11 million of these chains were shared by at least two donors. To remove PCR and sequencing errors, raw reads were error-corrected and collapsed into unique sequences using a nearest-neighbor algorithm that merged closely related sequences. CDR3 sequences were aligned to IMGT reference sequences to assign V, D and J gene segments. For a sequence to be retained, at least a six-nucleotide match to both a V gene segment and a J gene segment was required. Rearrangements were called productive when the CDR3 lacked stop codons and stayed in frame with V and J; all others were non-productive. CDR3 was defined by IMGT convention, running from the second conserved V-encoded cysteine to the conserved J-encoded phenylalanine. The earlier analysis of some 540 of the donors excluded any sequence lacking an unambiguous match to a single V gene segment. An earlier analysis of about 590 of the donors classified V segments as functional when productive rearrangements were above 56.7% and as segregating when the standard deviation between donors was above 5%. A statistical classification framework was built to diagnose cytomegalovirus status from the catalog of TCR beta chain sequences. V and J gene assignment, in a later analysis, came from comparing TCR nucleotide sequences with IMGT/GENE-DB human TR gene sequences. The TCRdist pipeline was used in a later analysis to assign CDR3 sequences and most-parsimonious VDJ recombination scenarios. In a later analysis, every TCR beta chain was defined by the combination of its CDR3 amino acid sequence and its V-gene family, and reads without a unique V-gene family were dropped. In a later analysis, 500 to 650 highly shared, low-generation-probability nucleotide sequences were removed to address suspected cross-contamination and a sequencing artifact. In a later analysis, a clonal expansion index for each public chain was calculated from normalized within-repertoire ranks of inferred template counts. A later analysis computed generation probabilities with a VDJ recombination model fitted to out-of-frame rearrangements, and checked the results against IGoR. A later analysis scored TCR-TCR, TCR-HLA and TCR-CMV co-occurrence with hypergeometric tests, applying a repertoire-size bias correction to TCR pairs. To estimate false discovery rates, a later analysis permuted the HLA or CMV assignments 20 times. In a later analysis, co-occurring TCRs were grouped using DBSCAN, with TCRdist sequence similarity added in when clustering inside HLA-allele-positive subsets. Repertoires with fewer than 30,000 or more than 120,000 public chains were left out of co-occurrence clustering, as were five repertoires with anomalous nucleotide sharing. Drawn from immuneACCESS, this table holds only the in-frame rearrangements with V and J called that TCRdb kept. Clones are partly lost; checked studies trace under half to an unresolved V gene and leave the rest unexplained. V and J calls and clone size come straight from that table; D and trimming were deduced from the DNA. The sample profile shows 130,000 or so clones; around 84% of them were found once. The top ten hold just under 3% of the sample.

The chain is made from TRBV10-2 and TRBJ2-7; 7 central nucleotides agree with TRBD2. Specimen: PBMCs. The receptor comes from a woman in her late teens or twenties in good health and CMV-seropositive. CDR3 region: CASSDLAVSYEQYF. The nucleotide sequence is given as TGCGCCAGCAGTGACCTAGCGGTCTCCTACGAGCAGTACTTC.